The source of this T cell receptor (beta chain) is a study of response to subunit inactivated influenza vaccine. Germline loops: CDR1 SGHTA, CDR2 FQGNSA. V lost 4 bases to trimming and J lost 0 bases; unmatched junction nucleotides: 2. This CDR3 is 16 amino acids long. TCRdb analysed the RT-PCR reads with MiXCR anew, one entry per CDR3 protein. Among 450,000 to 600,000 distinct CDR3 sequences, around 8% were seen once, and the ten largest hold approximately 13%. Points from the study as a whole: There was a suggestion from the authors that each seasonal influenza vaccination recruits few new T cells.

This clonotype was seen a handful of times. The antigen remains undetermined. This rearrangement joins TRBV7-2 to TRBJ2-1; TRBD2 aligns across 11 bases. The material sequenced was PBMCs from blood, taken about 23 months after vaccination. The receptor's source is a man aged 45 to 75 who received an inactivated influenza vaccine. The CDR3 loop reads CASSSSGGTSYNEQFF. CDR3 nucleotide sequence: TGTGCCAGCAGCTCTAGCGGGGGGACCTCCTACAATGAGCAGTTCTTC.